These 7 T cell receptor beta chains were sequenced from one sample in a study of cytomegalovirus exposure and HLA in healthy donors. Assay: immunoSEQ multiplex PCR; the TCRdb copy retains only in-frame clones and omits some. The sample has 250,000 to 300,000 clones; just over 85% are singletons. Sample: PBMCs. These receptors were collected from a young woman in good health and CMV-seronegative.

The rearrangement uses TRBV4-3 and TRBJ2-3, with 7 positions matching TRBD2. The CDR3 sequence is 14 residues long. The ends lost 3 bases at V and 6 bases at J; junction bases unmatched: 6. The germline V gene encodes CDR1 LGHNA and CDR2 YSLEER. DNA of the CDR3: TGCGCCAGCAGCCACCAAGCGGGGCTTGATACGCAGTATTTT. Its protein is CASSHQAGLDTQYF.

The chain has TRBV5-1 and TRBJ1-4; 10 nucleotides line up with TRBD1. CDR3 size: 15 residues. Germline-derived CDR1 and CDR2 are SGHRS and YFSETQ. The V and J ends lost 4 bases and 6 bases, in that order; junction bases with no gene match: 6. CDR3 amino acids: CASSGPTGGYEKLFF. The CDR3 DNA is TGCGCCAGCAGCGGTCCGACAGGGGGCTATGAAAAACTGTTTTTT.

The chain employs TRBV30 and TRBJ2-6; perhaps TRBD2 as D (6 bases). Germline CDR1 and CDR2: GTSNPN and SVGIG (reference sequence). Trimming left V 5 bases short and J 0 bases short, with 11 bases between. The CDR3 runs 15 residues. The CDR3 DNA reads TGTGCCTGGGGGACTTATAGCTCTGGGGCCAACGTCCTGACTTTC. Its protein product is CAWGTYSSGANVLTF. The entire variable domain, with the rest obtained from reference TRBV30 and TRBJ2-6, is as follows: SQTIHQWPATLVQPVGSPLSLECTVEGTSNPNLYWYRQAAGRGLQLLFYSVGIGQISSEVPQNLSASRPQDRQFILSSKKLLLSDSGFYLCAWGTYSSGANVLTFGAGSRLTVL.

This chain joins TRBV11-2 and TRBJ2-7; the D gene is possibly TRBD1 (5 bases). Germline V lookup: CDR1 SGHAT, CDR2 FQNNGV. Trimming took off 1 base at V and 2 bases at J, with 12 bases between the two ends. This CDR3 has 15 amino acids. CDR3 residues: CASSLGLLRAYEQYF. Here the CDR3 DNA reads TGTGCCAGCAGCTTAGGTCTTCTCAGGGCCTACGAGCAGTACTTC.

The genes are TRBV18 and TRBJ2-1; 10 bases match TRBD2. CDR3 length equals 18 residues. In germline, CDR1 is KGHSH, CDR2 LQKENI. V was clipped by 4 bases and J by 0 bases; unmatched bases: 9. The CDR3 nucleotides read TGTGCCAGCTCACGAGGTATTAGCGGGGGGATCTCCTACAATGAGCAGTTCTTC. Its translation: CASSRGISGGISYNEQFF.

V and J are TRBV4-1 and TRBJ1-1; a weak D match, TRBD1 (5 bases). V lost 1 base to trimming and J lost 5 bases, with 17 bases between them. Germline CDR1 reads MGHRA; CDR2 reads YSYEKL. This CDR3 region has 16 residues. This CDR3 is CASSQVWAAGGTEAFF. CDR3 nucleotide sequence: TGCGCCAGCAGCCAAGTATGGGCTGCTGGGGGGACTGAAGCTTTCTTT.

The CDR3: CASSLAFRGRLMNTEAFF. The CDR3 DNA reads as TGTGCCAGCAGCTTAGCGTTTAGGGGTCGCCTGATGAACACTGAAGCTTTCTTT. The gene calls are TRBV7-2 and TRBJ1-1, with D possibly matching TRBD1 (5 bases). Trimming removed 0 bases at V and 0 bases at J, with 17 bases between. The germline V gene has CDR1 SGHTA and CDR2 FQGNSA. The CDR3 consists of 18 residues. The full variable domain, in which reference TRBV7-2 and TRBJ1-1 provide the parts outside the CDR3, is GAGVSQSPSNKVTEKGKDVELRCDPISGHTALYWYRQSLGQGLEFLIYFQGNSAPDKSGLPSDRFSAERTGGSVSTLTIQRTQQEDSAVYLCASSLAFRGRLMNTEAFFGQGTRLTVV.